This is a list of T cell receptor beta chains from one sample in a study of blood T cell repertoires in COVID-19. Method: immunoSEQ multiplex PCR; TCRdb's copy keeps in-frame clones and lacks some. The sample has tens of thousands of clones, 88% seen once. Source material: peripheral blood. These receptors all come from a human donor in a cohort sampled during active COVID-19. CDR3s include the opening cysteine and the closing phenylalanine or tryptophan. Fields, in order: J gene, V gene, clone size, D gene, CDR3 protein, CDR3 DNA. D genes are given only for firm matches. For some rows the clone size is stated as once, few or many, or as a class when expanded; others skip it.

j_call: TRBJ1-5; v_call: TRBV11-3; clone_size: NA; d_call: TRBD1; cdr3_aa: CASSRTGRNQPQHF; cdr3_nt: TGTGCCAGCAGCCGGACAGGGCGTAATCAGCCCCAGCATTTT
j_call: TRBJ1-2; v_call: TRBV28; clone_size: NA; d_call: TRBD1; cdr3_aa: CASSLTGTGTLGYTF; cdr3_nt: TGTGCCAGCAGTTTAACCGGGACAGGGACTCTTGGCTACACCTTC
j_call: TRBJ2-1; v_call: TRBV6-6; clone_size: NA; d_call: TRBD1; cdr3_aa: CASSNRDRGHNEQFF; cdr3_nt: TGTGCCAGCAGTAACCGGGACAGGGGGCACAATGAGCAGTTCTTC
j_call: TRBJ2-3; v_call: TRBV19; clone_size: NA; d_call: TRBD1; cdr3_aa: CASSMRTGRSTDTQYF; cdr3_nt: TGTGCCAGTAGTATGAGGACAGGACGCAGCACAGATACGCAGTATTTT
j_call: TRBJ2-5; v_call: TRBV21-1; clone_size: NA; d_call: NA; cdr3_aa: CASSQYPSLAQVGTQYF; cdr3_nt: TGTGCCAGCAGCCAATACCCTTCACTAGCACAGGTAGGGACCCAGTACTTC
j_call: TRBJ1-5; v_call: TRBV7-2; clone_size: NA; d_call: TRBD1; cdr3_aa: CASSLALGQGGTNQPQHF; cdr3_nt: TGTGCCAGCAGCTTAGCCCTAGGACAGGGAGGCACCAATCAGCCCCAGCATTTT
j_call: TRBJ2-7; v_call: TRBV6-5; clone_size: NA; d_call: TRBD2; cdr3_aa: CASSPLASHYEQYF; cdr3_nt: TGTGCCAGCAGTCCACTAGCGAGTCACTACGAGCAGTACTTC
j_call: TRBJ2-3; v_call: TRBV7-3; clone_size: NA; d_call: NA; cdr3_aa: CASSLEGGKRAGHDTQYF; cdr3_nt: TGTGCCAGCAGCTTAGAAGGAGGGAAGCGGGCGGGCCACGATACGCAGTATTTT
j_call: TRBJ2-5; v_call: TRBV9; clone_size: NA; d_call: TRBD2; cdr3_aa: CASSVGVAGVQETQYF; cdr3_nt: TGTGCCAGCAGCGTAGGTGTAGCGGGGGTACAAGAGACCCAGTACTTC
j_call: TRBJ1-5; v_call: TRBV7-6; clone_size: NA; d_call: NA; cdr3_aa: CASSLAFRGPQHF; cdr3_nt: TGTGCCAGCAGCTTAGCTTTCCGGGGGCCCCAGCATTTT
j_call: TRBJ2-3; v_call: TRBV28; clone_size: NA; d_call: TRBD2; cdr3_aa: CASSPSGREGLNTQYF; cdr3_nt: TGTGCCAGCAGTCCCTCAGGGCGGGAGGGCCTTAATACGCAGTATTTT
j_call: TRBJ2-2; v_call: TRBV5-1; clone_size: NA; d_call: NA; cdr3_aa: CASSLASSLNTGELFF; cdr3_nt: TGCGCCAGCAGCTTGGCCTCTTCACTTAACACCGGGGAGCTGTTTTTT
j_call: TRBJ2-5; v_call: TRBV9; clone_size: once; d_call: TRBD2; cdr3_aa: CASSVLGLAGTETQYF; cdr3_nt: TGTGCCAGCAGCGTCTTGGGACTAGCGGGAACGGAGACCCAGTACTTC
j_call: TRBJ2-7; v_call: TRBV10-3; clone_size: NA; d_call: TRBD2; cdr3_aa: CAIRGTSIYEQYF; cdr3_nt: TGTGCCATCAGGGGGACTAGTATCTACGAGCAGTACTTC
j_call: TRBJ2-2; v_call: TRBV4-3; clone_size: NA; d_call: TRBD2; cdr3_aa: CASSQDASGGVSTGELFF; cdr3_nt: TGCGCCAGCAGCCAAGATGCTAGCGGGGGGGTAAGCACCGGGGAGCTGTTTTTT
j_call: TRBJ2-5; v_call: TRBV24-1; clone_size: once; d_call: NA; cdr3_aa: CATSDSASAIQETQYF; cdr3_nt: TGTGCCACCAGTGATTCGGCTAGCGCTATACAAGAGACCCAGTACTTC
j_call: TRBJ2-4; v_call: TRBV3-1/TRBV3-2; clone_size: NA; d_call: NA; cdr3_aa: CASSYRGGDIQYF; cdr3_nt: TGTGCCAGCAGCTACAGGGGGGGGGACATTCAGTACTTC
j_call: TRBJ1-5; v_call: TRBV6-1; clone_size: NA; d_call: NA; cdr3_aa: CASSEIWGSNQPQHF; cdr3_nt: TGTGCCAGCAGTGAAATTTGGGGCAGCAATCAGCCCCAGCATTTT
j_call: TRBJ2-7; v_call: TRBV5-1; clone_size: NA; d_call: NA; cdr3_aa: CASSLVTSNEQYF; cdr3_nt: TGCGCCAGCAGCTTGGTCACTTCCAACGAGCAGTACTTC
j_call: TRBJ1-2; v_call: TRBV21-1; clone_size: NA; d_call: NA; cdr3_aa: CASSNSSGGHGYTF; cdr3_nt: TGTGCCAGCAGCAACTCATCAGGGGGCCATGGCTACACCTTC
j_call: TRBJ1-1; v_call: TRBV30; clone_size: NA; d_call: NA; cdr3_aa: CAWSVGGLGEAFF; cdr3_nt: TGTGCCTGGAGTGTAGGGGGTCTTGGGGAAGCTTTCTTT
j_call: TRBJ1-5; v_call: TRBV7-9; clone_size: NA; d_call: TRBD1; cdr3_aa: CASSQDRVNQPQHF; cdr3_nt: TGTGCCAGCAGTCAGGACAGGGTCAATCAGCCCCAGCATTTT
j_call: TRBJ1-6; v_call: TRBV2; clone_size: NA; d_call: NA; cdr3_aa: CASSENHNYNSPLHF; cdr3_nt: TGTGCCAGCAGTGAAAACCACAATTATAATTCACCCCTCCACTTT
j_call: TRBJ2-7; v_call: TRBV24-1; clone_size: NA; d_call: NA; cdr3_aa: CATSDRTTYEQYF; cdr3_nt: TGTGCCACCAGTGATCGGACTACCTACGAGCAGTACTTC
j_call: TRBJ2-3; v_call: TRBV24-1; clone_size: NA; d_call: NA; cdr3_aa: CATSDFAGADTQYF; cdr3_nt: TGTGCCACCAGTGATTTTGCAGGGGCAGATACGCAGTATTTT
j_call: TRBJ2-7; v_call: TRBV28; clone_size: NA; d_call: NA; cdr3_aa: CASSASDHSSSYEQYF; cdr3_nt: TGTGCCAGCAGTGCCAGCGATCACTCTAGCTCCTACGAGCAGTACTTC
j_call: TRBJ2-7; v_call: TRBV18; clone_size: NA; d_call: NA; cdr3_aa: CASSPPGVRGYEQYF; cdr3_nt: TGTGCCAGCTCACCCCCAGGGGTTCGGGGCTACGAGCAGTACTTC
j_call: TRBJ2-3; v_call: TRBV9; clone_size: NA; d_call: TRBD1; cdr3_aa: CASSVAGQGSDTQYF; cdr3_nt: TGTGCCAGCAGCGTAGCGGGACAGGGGTCAGATACGCAGTATTTT
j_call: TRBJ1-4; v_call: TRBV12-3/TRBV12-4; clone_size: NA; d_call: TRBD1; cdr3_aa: CASSQGQVELFF; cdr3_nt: TGTGCCAGCAGTCAAGGACAGGTTGAACTGTTTTTT
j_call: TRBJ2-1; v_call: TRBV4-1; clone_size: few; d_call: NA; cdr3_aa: CASSQGRASSYNEQFF; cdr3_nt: TGCGCCAGCAGCCAAGGTCGCGCTAGCTCCTACAATGAGCAGTTCTTC
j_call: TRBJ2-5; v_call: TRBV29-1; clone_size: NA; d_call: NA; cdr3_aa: CSVDGSRRETQYF; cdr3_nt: TGCAGCGTTGACGGGAGCAGACGAGAGACCCAGTACTTC
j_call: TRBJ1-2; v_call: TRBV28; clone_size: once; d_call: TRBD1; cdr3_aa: CASSARQGGYGYTF; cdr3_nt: TGTGCCAGCAGTGCGCGACAGGGCGGCTATGGCTACACCTTC
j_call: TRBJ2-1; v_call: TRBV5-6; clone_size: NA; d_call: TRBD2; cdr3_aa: CASSLMASGDNEQFF; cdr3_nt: TGTGCCAGCAGCTTGATGGCTAGCGGTGACAATGAGCAGTTCTTC
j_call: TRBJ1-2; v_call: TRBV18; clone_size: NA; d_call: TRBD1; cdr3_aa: CASSPTGGIGGYTF; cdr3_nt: TGTGCCAGCTCACCGACAGGGGGGATTGGTGGCTACACCTTC
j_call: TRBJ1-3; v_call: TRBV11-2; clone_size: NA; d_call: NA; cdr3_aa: CASSSSRNTIYF; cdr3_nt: TGTGCCAGCAGCTCATCCCGAAACACCATATATTTT
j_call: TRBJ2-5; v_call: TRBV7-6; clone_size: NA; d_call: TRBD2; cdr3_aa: CASSPRIAGEETQYF; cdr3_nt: TGTGCCAGCAGCCCCCGTATAGCGGGCGAAGAGACCCAGTACTTC
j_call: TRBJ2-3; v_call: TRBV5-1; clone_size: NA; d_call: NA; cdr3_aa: CASSLQGLTDTQYF; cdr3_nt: TGCGCCAGCAGCTTGCAGGGGCTAACAGATACGCAGTATTTT
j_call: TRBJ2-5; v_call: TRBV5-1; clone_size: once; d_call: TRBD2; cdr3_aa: CASSVAGGTETQYF; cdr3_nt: TGCGCCAGCAGCGTAGCGGGGGGGACGGAGACCCAGTACTTC
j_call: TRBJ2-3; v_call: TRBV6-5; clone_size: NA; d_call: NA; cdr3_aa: CASSYSKRSSTDTQYF; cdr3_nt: TGTGCCAGCAGTTATTCCAAGCGGAGTAGCACAGATACGCAGTATTTT
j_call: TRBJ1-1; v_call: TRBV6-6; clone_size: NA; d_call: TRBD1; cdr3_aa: CASRAGGEGVNTEAFF; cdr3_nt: TGTGCCAGCAGGGCAGGGGGTGAGGGGGTGAACACTGAAGCTTTCTTT
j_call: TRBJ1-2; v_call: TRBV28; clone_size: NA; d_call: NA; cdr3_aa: CASSLRNYGYTF; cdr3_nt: TGTGCCAGCAGTCTCAGGAACTATGGCTACACCTTC